These 21 T cell receptor beta chains came from one sample sequenced in a study of cytomegalovirus exposure and HLA in healthy donors. PCR primers comprised 60 Vbeta and 13 Jbeta primers. Assay used: immunoSEQ multiplex PCR; TCRdb lists only in-frame clones, some missing. Among around 140,000 clones listed, less than 85% were seen once. The specimen sequenced was PBMCs. Receptor source: an older woman in good health and CMV-seropositive.

The CDR3 DNA reads TGTGCCAGCAGCACAGGGTTGGGAGATGAAAAACTGTTTTTT. Its translation is CASSTGLGDEKLFF. V is TRBV5-4 and J is TRBJ1-4, with a weak D call TRBD1 (6 bases). The CDR3 has 14 amino acids. Germline-derived CDR1 and CDR2 are SGHNT and YYREEE (reference sequence). With 4 bases removed from V and 6 bases from J, the gap between germline ends came to 13 bases.

J is TRBJ2-7 and V is TRBV5-6; TRBD1 matches 7 bases. Unmatched junction bases numbered 9, after V lost 2 bases and J lost 4 bases. The CDR3 runs to 15 residues. Germline-derived CDR1 and CDR2 are SGHDT and YYEEEE. In nucleotides, the CDR3 is TGTGCCAGCAGCTTTCGTCAGGGGGTCAGATACGAGCAGTACTTC. Amino acid sequence: CASSFRQGVRYEQYF.

The chain uses TRBV30 and TRBJ2-1; 8 nucleotides match TRBD2. V shed 5 bases and J 10 bases; nucleotides not matched to a gene: 10. Germline values: CDR1 GTSNPN, CDR2 SVGIG (reference sequence). This CDR3 is 13 amino acids long. The CDR3 sequence: CAWQLAEVGEQFF. The CDR3 coding sequence is TGTGCCTGGCAACTAGCGGAGGTAGGGGAGCAGTTCTTC.

The V and J genes are TRBV19 and TRBJ1-2; possibly TRBD1 for D (6 bases). Germline values: CDR1 LNHDA, CDR2 SQIVND (reference sequence). The CDR3 totals 15 residues. V lost 2 bases and J lost 4, with 14 bases in between. The CDR3 loop reads CASSINGGRGYGYTF. The CDR3 coding sequence is TGTGCCAGTAGTATAAACGGGGGGCGCGGCTATGGCTACACCTTC.

The chain carries TRBV28 and TRBJ1-5; the D gene is possibly TRBD1 (6 bases). The CDR3 length is 15 residues. Trimming shortened V by 6 bases and J by 4 bases, and 16 bases separated the two germline ends. Germline loops: CDR1 MDHEN, CDR2 SYDVKM. This chain's CDR3 is CASRSKQGPNQPQHF. The DNA for the CDR3 is TGTGCCAGCAGATCTAAACAGGGTCCTAATCAGCCCCAGCATTTT.

The chain links TRBV5-1 to TRBJ1-1; D possibly corresponds to TRBD1 (5 bases). Trimming took 4 bases from V and 8 from J, leaving 9 bases between them. CDR1 and CDR2 (germline): SGHRS, YFSETQ. The CDR3 length is 11 residues. The CDR3, as DNA: TGCGCCAGCAGCGACAGCCTAGAAGCTTTCTTT. Amino acid sequence: CASSDSLEAFF.

The chain combines TRBV5-1 with TRBJ2-2; the D gene is possibly TRBD2 (6 bases). The CDR3 is 15 residues long. The V end lost 1 base, the J end lost 3 bases, and 10 bases lay between the germline ends. Germline V gene data show CDR1 as SGHRS and CDR2 as YFSETQ. CDR3 nucleotide sequence: TGCGCCAGCAGCTTGACGGGAGCGGACACCGGGGAGCTGTTTTTT. Translated, it gives CASSLTGADTGELFF. Complete variable domain (other parts from reference TRBV5-1 and TRBJ2-2): KAGVTQTPRYLIKTRGQQVTLSCSPISGHRSVSWYQQTPGQGLQFLFEYFSETQRNKGNFPGRFSGRQFSNSRSEMNVSTLELGDSALYLCASSLTGADTGELFFGEGSRLTVL.

The chain recombines TRBV18 with TRBJ1-2; TRBD1 matches at 9 bases. V shed 3 bases, J shed 4 bases, and the junction held 15 bases outside the gene matches. CDR3 length equals 18 residues. Germline loops: CDR1 KGHSH, CDR2 LQKENI. The CDR3 DNA reads as TGTGCCAGCTCACCTGTTGGGACAGGGATGAGAGGAGGCTATGGCTACACCTTC. It is translated as CASSPVGTGMRGGYGYTF.

The CDR3: CASSLVGTSGRAHNEQFF. The CDR3 DNA reads TGTGCCAGCAGCTTAGTGGGGACTAGCGGGAGGGCCCACAATGAGCAGTTCTTC. The genes are TRBV11-2 and TRBJ2-1, with 16 bases aligning to TRBD2. Germline V CDR1 and CDR2: SGHAT, FQNNGV. With V trimmed by 1 base and J by 5 bases, 5 bases remained unmatched. The CDR3 length is 18 residues.

The rearrangement uses TRBV28 and TRBJ1-4; possibly TRBD1 for D (5 bases). Germline V CDR1 and CDR2: MDHEN, SYDVKM. The CDR3 is 15 amino acids. V was shortened by 2 bases and J by 7 bases, with 14 bases between the two germline ends. The CDR3 sequence: CASSLLSREGEKLFF. The CDR3 bases are TGTGCCAGCAGTTTACTCTCCAGGGAGGGTGAAAAACTGTTTTTT.

The CDR3 sequence: CASSLIPGASEVAYNEQFF. In DNA form, the CDR3 reads TGTGCCAGCAGCTTGATACCGGGAGCGAGTGAAGTTGCCTACAATGAGCAGTTCTTC. The V and J genes are TRBV7-2 and TRBJ2-1; D is perhaps TRBD2 (6 bases). CDR1 is SGHTA and CDR2 is FQGNSA in the germline V gene. This CDR3 has 19 amino acids. Deletions cut 3 bases from V and 2 bases from J, with 23 bases between.

The chain carries TRBV5-1 and TRBJ2-3; D gene unclear. Germline CDR1 is SGHRS and CDR2 is YFSETQ. V lost 0 bases and J 0 bases, leaving 5 bases between the germline ends. The CDR3 extends over 14 amino acids. CDR3 bases: TGCGCCAGCAGCTTGGCCAGGAGCACAGATACGCAGTATTTT. This codes for CASSLARSTDTQYF.

This clone was seen only a few times. The chain employs TRBV28 and TRBJ2-3; 10 bases fit TRBD2. The V gene end was trimmed by 1 base and the J gene end by 4 bases; junction bases not matched to a gene: 5. This CDR3 spans 16 amino acids. Looked up from germline, CDR1 is MDHEN and CDR2 is SYDVKM. The CDR3 DNA reads as TGTGCCAGCAGTTTATCCCCTAGCGGGAGACCAGATACGCAGTATTTT. Protein sequence: CASSLSPSGRPDTQYF.

This sequence joins TRBV7-9 and TRBJ1-2; maybe TRBD1 (6 bases). The germline gives CDR1 SEHNR, CDR2 FQNEAQ (reference sequence). The V and J ends lost 4 bases and 4 bases respectively, with 10 bases between them. The CDR3 covers 13 residues. CDR3 protein: CASSSGQIYGYTF. The CDR3 DNA reads TGTGCCAGCAGCTCCGGACAGATCTATGGCTACACCTTC.

The V gene is TRBV2, the J gene TRBJ1-1; D unresolved. CDR1 and CDR2 from the germline V gene are SNHLY and FYNNEI. The V end lost 7 bases, the J end lost 1 base, and 13 bases lay between the germline ends. CDR3 length: 14 residues. CDR3 bases: TGTGCCAGCACCGTCCGGGCGGGGAACACTGAAGCTTTCTTT. Translation gives CASTVRAGNTEAFF.

V is TRBV5-1 and J is TRBJ1-1, with TRBD1 matching over 7 bases. After removal of 2 bases from V and 3 bases from J, the junction contained 4 bases not matched to a gene. This CDR3 has 14 residues. CDR1 SGHRS and CDR2 YFSETQ come from the germline V gene. In DNA form, the CDR3 reads TGCGCCAGCAGCTTACAGGGGTCGGACACTGAAGCTTTCTTT. Translating it yields CASSLQGSDTEAFF.

The chain employs TRBV28 and TRBJ2-1, with D perhaps TRBD2 (5 bases). CDR3 length: 15 residues. Trimming took off 7 bases at V and 3 bases at J, with 16 bases between the two ends. CDR1 is MDHEN, CDR2 SYDVKM, per germline. CDR3 in DNA: TGTGCCAGCACCGTCGGTGGACTTAACTACAATGAGCAGTTCTTC. Translated: CASTVGGLNYNEQFF.

This clone was seen a handful of times. The genes are TRBV4-1 and TRBJ2-7; 7 bases line up with TRBD1. The length of the CDR3 is 15 residues. V trimming: 6 bases; J trimming: 0 bases; junction bases outside the gene matches: 8. CDR1 is MGHRA and CDR2 is YSYEKL in the germline V gene. The CDR3 reads CASRKQGESSYEQYF. Here the CDR3 DNA reads TGCGCCAGCAGAAAGCAGGGGGAGAGCTCCTACGAGCAGTACTTC.

This clone was seen a few times. The sample carries other DNA sequences with the same CDR3. The rearrangement links TRBV5-1 to TRBJ2-2, with 8 positions matching TRBD1. This CDR3 region has 14 residues. CDR1 and CDR2 (germline): SGHRS, YFSETQ. V lost 3 bases, J lost 6 bases, and 4 bases stayed unmatched. The CDR3 here is CASSYGQGPGELFF. The CDR3 bases are TGCGCCAGCAGCTACGGACAGGGTCCCGGGGAGCTGTTTTTT.

This clone was detected once. The V gene is TRBV29-1, the J gene TRBJ1-2, with 11 bases that match TRBD1. Germline loops: CDR1 SQVTM, CDR2 ANQGSEA. The CDR3 has 15 residues. The V segment lost 6 bases and the J segment 4 bases; nucleotides outside the gene matches: 10. CDR3 protein: CSVPGQGVDGYGYTF. CDR3 nucleotides: TGCAGCGTCCCGGGACAGGGGGTCGATGGCTATGGCTACACCTTC. Drawing the rest from reference TRBV29-1 and TRBJ1-2, the complete variable domain is SAVISQKPSRDICQRGTSLTIQCQVDSQVTMMFWYRQQPGQSLTLIATANQGSEATYESGFVIDKFPISRPNLTFSTLTVSNMSPEDSSIYLCSVPGQGVDGYGYTFGSGTRLTVV.

This chain joins TRBV5-6 and TRBJ2-1; 7 nucleotides agree with TRBD1. Germline CDR1 reads SGHDT; CDR2 reads YYEEEE. CDR3 length: 15 residues. Trimming cost V 3 bases and J 7 bases; bases outside gene matches: 10. The DNA of the CDR3 is TGTGCCAGCAGCTCCACAGCGCGCAGGGGGAATGAGCAGTTCTTC. It translates to CASSSTARRGNEQFF.